The 19 T cell receptor beta chains in this list originate from one sample, sequenced in a study of blood T cell repertoires in COVID-19. The protocol was immunoSEQ multiplex PCR, while the TCRdb copy is restricted to in-frame clones and leaves out a portion. The sample consists of more than 350,000 clones, 80% to 90% of them appearing once. Specimen: PBMCs or T cells enriched from blood (not recorded which). The source is a woman between 45 and 60 years old who had recovered from COVID-19.

The rearrangement uses TRBV30 and TRBJ1-5; D remains ambiguous. CDR1 and CDR2 from the germline V gene are GTSNPN and SVGIG (reference sequence). This CDR3 contains 14 residues. Trimming took 3 bases from V and 0 from J, leaving 9 bases between them. The CDR3 reads CAWSHRYSNQPQHF. As DNA, the CDR3 is TGTGCCTGGAGCCACAGATATAGCAATCAGCCCCAGCATTTT. Combining the CDR3 with reference TRBV30 and TRBJ1-5 gives the whole variable domain SQTIHQWPATLVQPVGSPLSLECTVEGTSNPNLYWYRQAAGRGLQLLFYSVGIGQISSEVPQNLSASRPQDRQFILSSKKLLLSDSGFYLCAWSHRYSNQPQHFGDGTRLSIL.

The chain is built from TRBV3-1 (or the pseudogene TRBV3-2) and TRBJ2-4; TRBD2 aligns across 14 bases. This CDR3 comprises 20 residues. Germline values: CDR1 LGHDT, CDR2 YNNKEL (reference sequence). Trimming at V came to 6 bases and at J to 0 bases, leaving 13 bases not matched to a gene. This chain's CDR3 is CASRPPPTSGGVLAKNIQYF. CDR3 DNA: TGTGCCAGCAGACCTCCTCCGACTAGCGGGGGGGTCTTAGCCAAAAACATTCAGTACTTC.

This sequence joins TRBV5-1 and TRBJ2-5; no clear D gene. CDR1 and CDR2 from the germline V gene are SGHRS and YFSETQ. The CDR3 sequence is 17 residues long. The V gene lost 0 bases and the J gene lost 2 bases, with 17 bases spanning the gap. CDR3 in amino acids: CASSLGVQVDHQETQYF. DNA of the CDR3: TGCGCCAGCAGCTTGGGTGTGCAGGTTGATCATCAAGAGACCCAGTACTTC. Based on the CDR3 plus reference TRBV5-1 and TRBJ2-5, the full variable domain is KAGVTQTPRYLIKTRGQQVTLSCSPISGHRSVSWYQQTPGQGLQFLFEYFSETQRNKGNFPGRFSGRQFSNSRSEMNVSTLELGDSALYLCASSLGVQVDHQETQYFGPGTRLLVL.

This clone was recorded once. The V gene is TRBV13, the J gene TRBJ1-5; D is possibly TRBD1 (6 bases). This CDR3 is 13 amino acids long. Per the germline V gene, CDR1 is PRHDT and CDR2 is FYEKMQ (reference sequence). Trimming removed 4 bases from V and 11 bases from J, with 15 bases in between. The CDR3: CASSSTRRGTQHF. DNA for the CDR3: TGTGCCAGCAGCTCCACCCGCAGGGGCACCCAGCATTTT.

The chain has TRBV7-8 and TRBJ1-1; D is unresolved. CDR1 is SGHVS, CDR2 FQNEAQ, per germline. V shed 0 bases and J shed 4 bases, with 9 bases lying between them. CDR3 length: 14 residues. CDR3 in DNA: TGTGCCAGCAGCTTAGCCGGCGAGGGCACTGAAGCTTTCTTT. As protein: CASSLAGEGTEAFF.

The chain links TRBV6-2 or TRBV6-3 to TRBJ1-6; D remains unclear. The V gene lost 4 bases and the J gene lost 10 bases, with 17 bases spanning the gap. Germline CDR1 is MNHEY and CDR2 is SVGEGT. CDR3 size: 15 residues. The CDR3 protein is CASSLTGPRGSPLHF. Here the CDR3 DNA reads TGTGCCAGCAGTTTGACTGGTCCTCGGGGATCACCCCTCCACTTT.

In its sample, this clone was seen once. This chain uses TRBV6-2 or TRBV6-3 with TRBJ2-1; 14 bases align to TRBD2. Germline trimming cut 6 bases from V and 7 bases from J; bases unmatched to any gene: 8. Germline V gene data show CDR1 as MNHEY and CDR2 as SVGEGT. The CDR3 runs 16 residues. CDR3 region: CASSPTSGGAVNEQFF. CDR3 DNA sequence: TGTGCCAGCAGCCCGACTAGCGGGGGGGCCGTGAATGAGCAGTTCTTC.

The chain joins TRBV7-5 to TRBJ2-7; TRBD2, as called in the table, went unchecked against the DNA. TRBV7-5 is a known pseudogene. The CDR3 covers 11 residues. The DNA of the CDR3 is TGTGCCAGAACGACGGGGGATGAGCAGTACTTC. Translating gives CARTTGDEQYF.

The chain carries TRBV6-2 or TRBV6-3 and TRBJ1-2; no definite D call. Germline values: CDR1 MNHEY, CDR2 SVGEGT. V dropped 5 bases and J dropped 1 base, with 8 bases sitting between them. The CDR3 runs to 13 residues. Here the CDR3 reads CASSTGNNYGYTF. CDR3 DNA sequence: TGTGCCAGCAGTACCGGGAATAACTATGGCTACACCTTC.

This clone showed up just once. The chain employs TRBV11-2 and TRBJ2-7; D gene uncertain. CDR3 size: 15 residues. Deletions cut 1 base from V and 0 bases from J, with 10 bases between. CDR1 SGHAT and CDR2 FQNNGV come from the germline V gene. The CDR3: CASSLVVYGSYEQYF. The CDR3 DNA reads TGTGCCAGCAGCTTAGTTGTGTACGGCTCCTACGAGCAGTACTTC.

The chain couples TRBV5-8 to TRBJ1-6; tentatively, D is TRBD1 (6 bases). This CDR3 is 16 amino acids long. Germline V gene data show CDR1 as SGHTS and CDR2 as YDEGEE. The V end was cut by 4 bases, the J end by 12 bases, with 23 bases between. CDR3 region: CASSVTPGTLTIPLHF. The CDR3, as DNA: TGTGCCAGCAGCGTGACCCCCGGGACATTAACTATACCCCTCCACTTT. Drawing the rest from reference TRBV5-8 and TRBJ1-6, the complete variable domain is EAGVTQSPTHLIKTRGQQATLRCSPISGHTSVYWYQQALGLGLQFLLWYDEGEERNRGNFPPRFSGRQFPNYSSELNVNALELEDSALYLCASSVTPGTLTIPLHFGNGTRLTVT.

This clone has a single count. The chain links TRBV28 to TRBJ2-1; D may be TRBD1 (5 bases). V was trimmed by 3 bases and J by 9 bases, leaving 9 bases between them. The CDR3 sequence is 12 residues long. Per the germline V gene, CDR1 is MDHEN and CDR2 is SYDVKM. The CDR3 bases are TGTGCCAGCAGTTTGAGTAGGGGTGAGCAGTTCTTC. Translated, it gives CASSLSRGEQFF.

The gene calls are TRBV3-1 (or the pseudogene TRBV3-2) and TRBJ2-3; 13 positions agree with TRBD2. This CDR3 has 16 amino acids. Per the germline V gene, CDR1 is LGHDT and CDR2 is YNNKEL (reference sequence). The junction had 3 bases not matched to a gene; V was cut back by 6 bases and J by 0 bases. CDR3 nucleotide sequence: TGTGCCAGCAGGACTAGCGGGGGGACAAGCACAGATACGCAGTATTTT. Residues: CASRTSGGTSTDTQYF.

V usage is TRBV14 and J usage is TRBJ1-6; 10 bases map to TRBD1. This CDR3 spans 19 amino acids. Trimming at V came to 0 bases and at J to 7 bases, leaving 12 bases not matched to a gene. Germline V gives CDR1 SGHDN, CDR2 FVKESK. CDR3 in DNA: TGTGCCAGCAGCCAAGATCGTCGGGGACAGGGGACGTGGAATTCACCCCTCCACTTT. This encodes CASSQDRRGQGTWNSPLHF.

The CDR3 DNA reads as TGTGCCAGCAGTTTATGGCAGGGTTCCACTGAAGCTTTCTTT. Translated: CASSLWQGSTEAFF. The chain combines TRBV27 with TRBJ1-1; possibly TRBD1 for D (5 bases). The CDR3 runs 14 residues. The V gene's germline CDR1 is MNHEY and CDR2 SMNVEV (reference sequence). Trimming shortened V by 1 base and J by 4 bases, and 10 bases separated the two germline ends.

The chain is built from TRBV6-5 and TRBJ2-7; perhaps TRBD1 as D (6 bases). Germline lookup yields CDR1 MNHEY and CDR2 SVGAGI. This CDR3 contains 13 residues. Trimming took 6 bases from V and 2 from J, leaving 11 bases between them. DNA of the CDR3: TGTGCCAGCAGCCGGGACACCACCTACGAGCAGTACTTC. Its protein is CASSRDTTYEQYF.

This clone was observed a few times. The gene calls are TRBV27 and TRBJ1-5; TRBD1 might be the D (6 bases). CDR3 length: 12 residues. Looked up from germline, CDR1 is MNHEY and CDR2 is SMNVEV (reference sequence). V lost 8 bases and J lost 10, with 15 bases in between. This CDR3 reads CASGQLDRPQHF. In DNA, the CDR3 is TGTGCCAGCGGACAGCTCGATCGACCCCAGCATTTT.

The chain combines TRBV11-2 with TRBJ1-5, with 7 bases matching TRBD1. With V trimmed by 4 bases and J by 4 bases, 1 base remained unmatched. The CDR3 is 13 residues long. Germline V lookup: CDR1 SGHAT, CDR2 FQNNGV. The CDR3 nucleotides read TGTGCCAGCAGCTCGACAGGGAATCAGCCCCAGCATTTT. Its protein is CASSSTGNQPQHF. The full variable domain, in which reference TRBV11-2 and TRBJ1-5 provide the parts outside the CDR3, is EAGVAQSPRYKIIEKRQSVAFWCNPISGHATLYWYQQILGQGPKLLIQFQNNGVVDDSQLPKDRFSAERLKGVDSTLKIQPAKLEDSAVYLCASSSTGNQPQHFGDGTRLSIL.

V and J are TRBV19 and TRBJ1-5; 7 positions match TRBD1. Germline CDR1 reads LNHDA; CDR2 reads SQIVND (reference sequence). The length of the CDR3 is 14 residues. Trimming took 5 bases from V and 5 from J; bases not matched to a gene: 6. CDR3 DNA: TGTGCCAGTAGTGTAAGACAGGGCGATCAGCCCCAGCATTTT. Translating it yields CASSVRQGDQPQHF. Based on the CDR3 plus reference TRBV19 and TRBJ1-5, the full variable domain is DGGITQSPKYLFRKEGQNVTLSCEQNLNHDAMYWYRQDPGQGLRLIYYSQIVNDFQKGDIAEGYSVSREKKESFPLTVTSAQKNPTAFYLCASSVRQGDQPQHFGDGTRLSIL.